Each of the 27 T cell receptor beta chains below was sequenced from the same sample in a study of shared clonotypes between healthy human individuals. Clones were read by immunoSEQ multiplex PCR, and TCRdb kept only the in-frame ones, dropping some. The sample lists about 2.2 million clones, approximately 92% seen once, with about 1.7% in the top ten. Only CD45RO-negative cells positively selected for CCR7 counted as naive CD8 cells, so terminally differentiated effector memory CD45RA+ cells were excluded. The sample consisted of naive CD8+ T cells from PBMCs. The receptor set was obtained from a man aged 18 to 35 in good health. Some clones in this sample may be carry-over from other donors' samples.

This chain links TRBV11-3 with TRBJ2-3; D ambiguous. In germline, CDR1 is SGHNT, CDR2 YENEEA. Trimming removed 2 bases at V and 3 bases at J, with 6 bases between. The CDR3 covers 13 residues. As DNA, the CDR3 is TGTGCCAGCAGCTTAATTACGACAGATACGCAGTATTTT. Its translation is CASSLITTDTQYF.

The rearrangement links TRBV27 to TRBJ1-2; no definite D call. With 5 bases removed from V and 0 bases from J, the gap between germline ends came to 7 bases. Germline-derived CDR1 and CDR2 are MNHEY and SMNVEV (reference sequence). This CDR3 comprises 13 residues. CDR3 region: CASSPASNYGYTF. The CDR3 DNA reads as TGTGCCAGCAGTCCGGCGTCTAACTATGGCTACACCTTC.

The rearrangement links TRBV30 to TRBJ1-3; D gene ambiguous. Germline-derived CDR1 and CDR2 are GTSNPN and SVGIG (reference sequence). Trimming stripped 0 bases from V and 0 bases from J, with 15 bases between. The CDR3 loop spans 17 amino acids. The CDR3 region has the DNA TGTGCCTGGAGTGTGTACAAGGAACCTTCCTCTGGAAACACCATATATTTT. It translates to CAWSVYKEPSSGNTIYF. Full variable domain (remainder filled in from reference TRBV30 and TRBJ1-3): SQTIHQWPATLVQPVGSPLSLECTVEGTSNPNLYWYRQAAGRGLQLLFYSVGIGQISSEVPQNLSASRPQDRQFILSSKKLLLSDSGFYLCAWSVYKEPSSGNTIYFGEGSWLTVV.

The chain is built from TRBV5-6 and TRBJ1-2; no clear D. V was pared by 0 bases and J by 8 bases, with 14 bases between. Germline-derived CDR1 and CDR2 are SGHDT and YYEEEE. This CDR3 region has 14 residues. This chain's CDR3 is CASSLAQGLHGYTF. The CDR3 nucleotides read TGTGCCAGCAGCTTGGCCCAAGGTTTGCACGGCTACACCTTC.

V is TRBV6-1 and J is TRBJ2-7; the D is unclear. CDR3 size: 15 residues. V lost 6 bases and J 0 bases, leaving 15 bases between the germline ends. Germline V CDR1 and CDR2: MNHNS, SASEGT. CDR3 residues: CASSPIFGHSYEQYF. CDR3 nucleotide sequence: TGTGCCAGCAGCCCGATTTTCGGGCACTCCTACGAGCAGTACTTC.

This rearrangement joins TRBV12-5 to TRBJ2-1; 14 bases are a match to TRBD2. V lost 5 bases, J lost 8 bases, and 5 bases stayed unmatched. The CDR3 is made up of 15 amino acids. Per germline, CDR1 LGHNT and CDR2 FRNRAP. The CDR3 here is CASGQGLAGEDEQFF. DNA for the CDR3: TGTGCTAGTGGTCAGGGACTAGCGGGAGAGGATGAGCAGTTCTTC.

The DNA of the CDR3 is TGTGCCACCAGCAGAGTCCGACAGCCGTCGGTCGAGCAGTACTTC. Its translation is CATSRVRQPSVEQYF. J is TRBJ2-7 and V is TRBV15, with a possible D match to TRBD1 (5 bases). Germline V gives CDR1 LNHNV, CDR2 YYDKDF (reference sequence). Trimming pared 1 base from V and 6 bases from J, leaving 16 bases between. The CDR3 loop spans 15 amino acids.

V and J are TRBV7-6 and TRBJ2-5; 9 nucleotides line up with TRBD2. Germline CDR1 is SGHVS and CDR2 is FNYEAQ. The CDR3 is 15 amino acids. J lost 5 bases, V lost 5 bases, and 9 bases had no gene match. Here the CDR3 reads CASSTRLAAEETQYF. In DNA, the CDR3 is TGTGCCAGCAGCACCCGACTAGCGGCCGAGGAGACCCAGTACTTC.

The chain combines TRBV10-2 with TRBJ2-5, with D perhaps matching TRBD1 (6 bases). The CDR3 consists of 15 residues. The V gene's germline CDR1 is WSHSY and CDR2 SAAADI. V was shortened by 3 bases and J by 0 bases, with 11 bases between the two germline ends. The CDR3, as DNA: TGCGCCAGCAGTGACAGGGGATCCTACCAAGAGACCCAGTACTTC. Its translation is CASSDRGSYQETQYF.

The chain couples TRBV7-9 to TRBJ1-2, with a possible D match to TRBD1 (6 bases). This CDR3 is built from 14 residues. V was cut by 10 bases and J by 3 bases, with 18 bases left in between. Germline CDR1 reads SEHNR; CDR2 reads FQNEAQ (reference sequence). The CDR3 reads CAIVSRGRDYGYTF. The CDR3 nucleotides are TGTGCCATTGTGAGTCGGGGGCGCGACTATGGCTACACCTTC.

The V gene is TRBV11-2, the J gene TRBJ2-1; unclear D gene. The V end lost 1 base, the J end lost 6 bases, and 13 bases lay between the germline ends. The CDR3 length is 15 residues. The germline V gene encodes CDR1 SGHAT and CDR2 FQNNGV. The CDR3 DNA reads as TGTGCCAGCAGCTTAGGTGGTTCCTTCCTCAATGAGCAGTTCTTC. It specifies CASSLGGSFLNEQFF.

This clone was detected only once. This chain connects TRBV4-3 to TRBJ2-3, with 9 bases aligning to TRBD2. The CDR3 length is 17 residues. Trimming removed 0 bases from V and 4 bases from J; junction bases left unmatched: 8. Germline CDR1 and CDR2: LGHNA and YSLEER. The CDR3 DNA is TGCGCCAGCAGCCAAGATAATGTTGCGGGAGGGCCAGATACGCAGTATTTT. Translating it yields CASSQDNVAGGPDTQYF.

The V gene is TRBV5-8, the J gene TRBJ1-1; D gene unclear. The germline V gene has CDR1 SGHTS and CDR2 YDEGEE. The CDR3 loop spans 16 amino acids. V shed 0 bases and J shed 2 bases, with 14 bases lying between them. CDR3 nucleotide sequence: TGTGCCAGCAGCTTGGGGCTCGGAGGCCTCAACACTGAAGCTTTCTTT. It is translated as CASSLGLGGLNTEAFF.

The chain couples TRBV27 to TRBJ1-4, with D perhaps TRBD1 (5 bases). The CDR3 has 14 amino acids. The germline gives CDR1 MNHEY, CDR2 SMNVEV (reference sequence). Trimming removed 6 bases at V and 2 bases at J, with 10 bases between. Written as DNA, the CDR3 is TGTGCCAGCAGCCACGGGGGGACTAATGAAAAACTGTTTTTT. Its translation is CASSHGGTNEKLFF.

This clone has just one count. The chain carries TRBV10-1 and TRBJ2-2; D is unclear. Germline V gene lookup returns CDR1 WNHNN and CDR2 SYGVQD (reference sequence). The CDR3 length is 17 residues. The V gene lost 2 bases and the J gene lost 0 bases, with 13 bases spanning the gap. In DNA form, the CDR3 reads TGCGCCAGCAGTGAGGACCGTCCCTATACGAACACCGGGGAGCTGTTTTTT. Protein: CASSEDRPYTNTGELFF.

The CDR3 here is CASSVEGGIFYNEQFF. The DNA for the CDR3 is TGTGCCAGCAGCGTAGAGGGCGGAATTTTCTACAATGAGCAGTTCTTC. The rearrangement links TRBV9 to TRBJ2-1; D not resolved. The CDR3 loop spans 16 amino acids. The germline V and J ends were trimmed by 0 bases and 3 bases, with 13 bases remaining between them. Germline lookup yields CDR1 SGDLS and CDR2 YYNGEE.

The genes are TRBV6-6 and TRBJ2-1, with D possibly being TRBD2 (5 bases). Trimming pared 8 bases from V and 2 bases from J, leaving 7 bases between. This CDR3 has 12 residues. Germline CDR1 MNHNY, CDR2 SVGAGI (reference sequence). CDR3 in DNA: TGTGCCAGCGGACTTACCTACAATGAGCAGTTCTTC. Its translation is CASGLTYNEQFF.

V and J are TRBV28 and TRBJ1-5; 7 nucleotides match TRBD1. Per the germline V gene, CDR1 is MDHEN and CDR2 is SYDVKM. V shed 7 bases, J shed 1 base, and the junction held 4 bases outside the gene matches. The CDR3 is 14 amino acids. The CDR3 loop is CASILQGSNQPQHF. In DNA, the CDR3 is TGTGCCAGCATCTTACAGGGGAGCAATCAGCCCCAGCATTTT.

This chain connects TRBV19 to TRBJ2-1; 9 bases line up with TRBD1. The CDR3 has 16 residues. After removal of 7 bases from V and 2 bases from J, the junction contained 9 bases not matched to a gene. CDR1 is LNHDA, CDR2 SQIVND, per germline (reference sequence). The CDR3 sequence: CASKGGQGTTYNEQFF. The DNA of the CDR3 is TGTGCCAGTAAGGGGGGACAGGGCACCACCTACAATGAGCAGTTCTTC.

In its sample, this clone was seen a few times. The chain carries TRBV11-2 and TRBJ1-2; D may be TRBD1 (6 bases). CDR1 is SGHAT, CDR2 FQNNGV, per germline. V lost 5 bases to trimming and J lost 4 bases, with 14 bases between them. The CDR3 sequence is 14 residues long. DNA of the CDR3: TGTGCCAGCAGCGAACCCGGACAGCCCTATGGCTACACCTTC. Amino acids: CASSEPGQPYGYTF.

CDR3 protein: CASRYPGGNQPQHF. CDR3 bases: TGTGCCAGCCGATACCCAGGCGGCAATCAGCCCCAGCATTTT. The chain employs TRBV2 and TRBJ1-5; D gene ambiguous. Trimming cost V 8 bases and J 2 bases, with 13 bases left between them. CDR1 and CDR2 from the germline V gene are SNHLY and FYNNEI. The CDR3 runs 14 residues.

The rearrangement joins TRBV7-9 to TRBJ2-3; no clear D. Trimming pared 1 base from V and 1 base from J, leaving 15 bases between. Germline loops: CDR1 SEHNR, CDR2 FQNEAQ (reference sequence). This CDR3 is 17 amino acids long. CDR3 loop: CASSLEISGWGTDTQYF. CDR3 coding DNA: TGTGCCAGCAGCTTAGAAATATCGGGCTGGGGCACAGATACGCAGTATTTT.

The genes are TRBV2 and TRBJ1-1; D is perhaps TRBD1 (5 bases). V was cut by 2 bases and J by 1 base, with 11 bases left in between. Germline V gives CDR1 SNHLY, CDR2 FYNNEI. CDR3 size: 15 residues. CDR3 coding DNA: TGTGCCAGCAGTGAACTAGGCGGACAGAACACTGAAGCTTTCTTT. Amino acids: CASSELGGQNTEAFF.

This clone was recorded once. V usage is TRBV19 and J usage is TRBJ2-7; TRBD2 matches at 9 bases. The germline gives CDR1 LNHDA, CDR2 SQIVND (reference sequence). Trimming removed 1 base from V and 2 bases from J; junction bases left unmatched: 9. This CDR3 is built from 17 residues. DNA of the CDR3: TGTGCCAGTAGTATAGTAAGTCGCGGGAGGGGTCCCTACGAGCAGTACTTC. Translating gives CASSIVSRGRGPYEQYF.

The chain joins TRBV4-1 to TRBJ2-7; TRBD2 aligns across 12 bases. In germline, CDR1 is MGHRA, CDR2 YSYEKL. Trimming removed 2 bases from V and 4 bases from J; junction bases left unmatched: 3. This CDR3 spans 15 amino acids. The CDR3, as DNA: TGCGCCAGCAGCCAACGCGGACTAGCGGGATACGAGCAGTACTTC. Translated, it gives CASSQRGLAGYEQYF.

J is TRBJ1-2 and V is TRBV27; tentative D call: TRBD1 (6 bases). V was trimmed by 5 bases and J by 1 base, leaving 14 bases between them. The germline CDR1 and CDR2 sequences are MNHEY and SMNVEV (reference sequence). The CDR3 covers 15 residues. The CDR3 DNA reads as TGTGCCAGCAGTAGCAACAGGGTAAATAACTATGGCTACACCTTC. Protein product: CASSSNRVNNYGYTF.

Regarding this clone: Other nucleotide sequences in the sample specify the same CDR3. Here the CDR3 reads CASSVSGSSYNEQFF. DNA of the CDR3: TGTGCCAGCAGCGTATCGGGGAGCTCCTACAATGAGCAGTTCTTC. The rearrangement joins TRBV9 to TRBJ2-1; D perhaps matches TRBD2 (5 bases). The germline V gene encodes CDR1 SGDLS and CDR2 YYNGEE. Trimming removed 1 base from V and 0 bases from J, with 8 bases in between. This CDR3 contains 15 residues.